The next 6 T cell receptor beta chains were all read from a single sample in a study of cytomegalovirus exposure and HLA in healthy donors. The PCR contained 60 Vbeta and 13 Jbeta primers. Only in-frame clones appear in the TCRdb table, and some are missing; sequencing was by immunoSEQ multiplex PCR. The sample has over 100,000 clones, about 80% seen once. Sequenced sample: PBMCs. The receptors here all came from a woman aged 45-65 years in good health and CMV-seropositive.

The chain employs TRBV6-5 and TRBJ1-5; TRBD1 matches at 10 bases. Losses at the gene ends were 6 bases for V and 1 base for J; bases not matched to a gene: 3. The CDR3 runs 15 residues. Germline V gene lookup returns CDR1 MNHEY and CDR2 SVGAGI. The CDR3 loop reads CASSMDRGSNQPQHF. CDR3 nucleotide sequence: TGTGCCAGCAGCATGGACAGGGGGAGCAATCAGCCCCAGCATTTT.

The chain uses TRBV18 and TRBJ2-5, with 13 bases lining up with TRBD2. The CDR3 contains 16 residues. The ends lost 6 bases at V and 5 bases at J; junction bases unmatched: 9. Germline V lookup: CDR1 KGHSH, CDR2 LQKENI. CDR3 in DNA: TGTGCCAGCTCCCGTGGGACTAGCGGGATAGGGGAGACCCAGTACTTC. Amino acids: CASSRGTSGIGETQYF.

This clone appeared a single time. This chain connects TRBV7-5 to TRBJ2-3; the tabulated D call, TRBD2, remains unverified against the DNA. TRBV7-5 is shown as a pseudogene. The CDR3 runs to 14 residues. Here the CDR3 DNA reads TGTGTCAGAAGCACCCGGGAGATCACAGATACGCAGTATTTT. Translating it yields CVRSTREITDTQYF.

V is TRBV2 and J is TRBJ2-7; a possible D gene is TRBD2 (7 bases). V lost 2 bases to trimming and J lost 5 bases, with 13 bases between them. CDR3 length: 14 residues. The germline CDR1 and CDR2 sequences are SNHLY and FYNNEI. DNA of the CDR3: TGTGCCAGCAGTGAAATGGGGGGGCTTGACGAGCAGTACTTC. It translates to CASSEMGGLDEQYF. Full variable domain (outside the CDR3, taken from reference TRBV2 and TRBJ2-7): EPEVTQTPSHQVTQMGQEVILRCVPISNHLYFYWYRQILGQKVEFLVSFYNNEISEKSEIFDDQFSVERPDGSNFTLKIRSTKLEDSAMYFCASSEMGGLDEQYFGPGTRLTVT.

The chain recombines TRBV5-4 with TRBJ2-7, with D tentatively TRBD2 (5 bases). The CDR3 contains 13 residues. Germline loops: CDR1 SGHNT, CDR2 YYREEE (reference sequence). Deletions cut 3 bases from V and 1 base from J, with 8 bases between. The CDR3 spells CASSSGVSYEQYF. In DNA form, the CDR3 reads TGTGCCAGCAGCTCCGGGGTGTCCTACGAGCAGTACTTC.

This clone was observed a single time. The genes are TRBV7-2 and TRBJ1-1; no firm D call. V was pared by 1 base and J by 7 bases, with 10 bases between. Germline V gene sequence: CDR1 SGHTA, CDR2 FQGNSA. This CDR3 is built from 13 residues. In DNA form, the CDR3 reads TGTGCCAGCAGCTTAGGAGGGAGAGGTGAAGCTTTCTTT. Encoded protein: CASSLGGRGEAFF.